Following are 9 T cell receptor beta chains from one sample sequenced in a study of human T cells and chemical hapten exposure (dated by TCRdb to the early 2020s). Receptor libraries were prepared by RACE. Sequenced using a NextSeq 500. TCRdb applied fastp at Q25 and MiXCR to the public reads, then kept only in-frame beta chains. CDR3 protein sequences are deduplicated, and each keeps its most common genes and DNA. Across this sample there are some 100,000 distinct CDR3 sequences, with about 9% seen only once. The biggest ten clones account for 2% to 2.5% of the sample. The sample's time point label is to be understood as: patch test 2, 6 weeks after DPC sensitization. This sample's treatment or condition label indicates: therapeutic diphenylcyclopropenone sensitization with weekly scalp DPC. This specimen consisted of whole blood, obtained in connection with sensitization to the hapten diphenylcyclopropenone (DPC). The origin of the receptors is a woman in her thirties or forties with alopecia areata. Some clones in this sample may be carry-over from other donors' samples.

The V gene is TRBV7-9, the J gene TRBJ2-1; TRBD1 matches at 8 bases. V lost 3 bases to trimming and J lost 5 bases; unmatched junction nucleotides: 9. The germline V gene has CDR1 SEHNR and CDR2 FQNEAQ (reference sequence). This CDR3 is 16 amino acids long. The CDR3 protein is CASSFLDRGAHNEQFF. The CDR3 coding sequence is TGTGCCAGCAGCTTTCTCGACAGGGGAGCCCACAATGAGCAGTTCTTC.

CDR3 in DNA: TGTGCCAGCAGCTCGGGACAGGGATTCTCTGGAAACACCATATATTTT. Residues: CASSSGQGFSGNTIYF. This chain uses TRBV7-9 with TRBJ1-3, with 9 bases fitting TRBD1. The CDR3 is made up of 16 amino acids. CDR1 is SEHNR and CDR2 is FQNEAQ in the germline V gene (reference sequence). V was clipped by 4 bases and J by 0 bases; unmatched bases: 4.

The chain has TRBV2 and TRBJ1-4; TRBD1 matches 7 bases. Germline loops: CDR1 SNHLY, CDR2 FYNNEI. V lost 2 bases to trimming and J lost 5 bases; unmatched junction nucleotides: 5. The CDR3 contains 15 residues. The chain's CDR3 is CASSEPGQENEKLFF. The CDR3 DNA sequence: TGTGCCAGCAGTGAACCAGGACAGGAGAATGAAAAACTGTTTTTT.

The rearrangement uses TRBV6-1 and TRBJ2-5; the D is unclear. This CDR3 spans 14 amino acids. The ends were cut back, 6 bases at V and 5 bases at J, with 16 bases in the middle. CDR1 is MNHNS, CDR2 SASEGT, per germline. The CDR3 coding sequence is TGTGCCAGCAGGCCGGTACCGTTTCTTGAGACCCAGTACTTC. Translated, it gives CASRPVPFLETQYF.

CDR3: CASSLEGTNYEQYF. The CDR3 region has the DNA TGCGCCAGCAGCTTGGAAGGGACCAACTACGAGCAGTACTTC. The chain links TRBV5-1 to TRBJ2-7; D is possibly TRBD1 or TRBD2 (5 bases each). The V end lost 0 bases, the J end lost 3 bases, and 10 bases lay between the germline ends. CDR1 is SGHRS, CDR2 YFSETQ, per germline. This CDR3 region has 14 residues.

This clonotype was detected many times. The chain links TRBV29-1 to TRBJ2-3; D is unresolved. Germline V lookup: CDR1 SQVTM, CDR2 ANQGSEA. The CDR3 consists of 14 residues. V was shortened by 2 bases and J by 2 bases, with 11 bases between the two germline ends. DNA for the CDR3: TGCAGCGTTGAACACGGGCTTACCACAGATACGCAGTATTTT. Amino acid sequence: CSVEHGLTTDTQYF.

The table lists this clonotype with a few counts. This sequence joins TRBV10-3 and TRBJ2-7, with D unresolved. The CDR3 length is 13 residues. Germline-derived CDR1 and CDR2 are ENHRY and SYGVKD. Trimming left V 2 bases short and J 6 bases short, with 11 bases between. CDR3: CAISEGQNSEQYF. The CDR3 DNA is TGTGCCATCAGTGAGGGCCAGAATAGCGAGCAGTACTTC.

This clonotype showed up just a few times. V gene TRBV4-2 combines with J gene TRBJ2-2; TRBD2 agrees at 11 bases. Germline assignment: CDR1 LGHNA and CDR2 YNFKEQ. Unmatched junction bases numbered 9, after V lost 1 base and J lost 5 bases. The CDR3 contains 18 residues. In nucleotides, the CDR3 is TGTGCCAGCAGCCAAGGACAACTAGCGGGGGTGAGGACCGGGGAGCTGTTTTTT. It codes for CASSQGQLAGVRTGELFF.

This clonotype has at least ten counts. The CDR3 bases are TGTGCCAGCAGTCCTAGGGCCCGAGGTAGCACAGATACGCAGTATTTT. Translated, it gives CASSPRARGSTDTQYF. The V call is TRBV2, the J call TRBJ2-3, with D uncertain. The V gene's germline CDR1 is SNHLY and CDR2 FYNNEI. CDR3 length equals 16 residues. The V end was cut by 5 bases, the J end by 0 bases, with 15 bases between.